This T cell receptor (beta chain) was observed in a study of T cells after yellow fever vaccination. Study-wide results and limits: A large majority of primary-vaccination clones showed up again after the booster (about 97% CD4, roughly 88% CD8).

Using its own MiXCR run on the 5' RACE reads, TCRdb lists one record per CDR3 protein. The table has 600,000 to 750,000 distinct CDR3 sequences, 9% to 15% seen once. This CDR3 comprises 14 residues. Trimming at V came to 3 bases and at J to 1 base, leaving 3 bases not matched to a gene. Germline-derived CDR1 and CDR2 are LNHDA and SQIVND (reference sequence). Points on this clonotype: The target antigen is unknown.

The receptor comes from a man under 40 who received the YFV17D yellow fever vaccine. The sample in question was PBMCs, obtained on the day of the yellow fever booster vaccination. V and J are TRBV19 and TRBJ2-7, with 7 bases that match TRBD1. The CDR3 reads CASSILGQSYEQYF. The CDR3, as DNA: TGTGCCAGTAGTATTTTGGGACAGTCCTACGAGCAGTACTTC.